This T cell receptor beta chain was observed in a study of T cells after posttransplantation cyclophosphamide. V lost 0 bases to trimming and J lost 4 bases; unmatched junction nucleotides: 1. CDR1 GTSNPN and CDR2 SVGIG come from the germline V gene (reference sequence). The CDR3 covers 13 residues. Peripheral blood was collected from the related graft donor on the marrow donation day. Profiling relied on immunoSEQ multiplex PCR, and the TCRdb table lists in-frame clones only, not all of them. The data hold tens of thousands of clones, with roughly two thirds observed a single time. The sequence came from a woman aged 55-70 years in good health, CMV-negative, and a related stem cell transplant donor. V and J are TRBV30 and TRBJ1-1, with 8 bases matching TRBD1. The sequenced sample consisted of memory CD4+ T cells sorted from PBMCs. CDR3 sequence (DNA): TGTGCCTGGAGTGTACAGGGGGTCACTGAAGCTTTCTTT. This gives the protein CAWSVQGVTEAFF.